Shown below are 27 T cell receptor beta chains from a single sample sequenced in a study of T cell responses to AZD1222 COVID-19 vaccine. Clones were sequenced by immunoSEQ multiplex PCR, and TCRdb holds only the in-frame ones, with some missing. The sample yields approximately 82,000 clones, around nine tenths seen once. The sample here was peripheral blood, taken 28 days after the second AZD1222 dose. The receptors here all came from an adult who received the AZD1222 COVID-19 vaccine.

The chain has TRBV2 and TRBJ2-5; D gene uncertain. The CDR3 is 15 residues long. V was trimmed by 4 bases and J by 4 bases, leaving 16 bases between them. Germline lookup yields CDR1 SNHLY and CDR2 FYNNEI. The CDR3 DNA reads as TGTGCCAGCAGTGGGCAGAAGGTTTCTGGAGAGACCCAGTACTTC. This encodes CASSGQKVSGETQYF. Filled out from reference TRBV2 and TRBJ2-5, the complete variable domain reads EPEVTQTPSHQVTQMGQEVILRCVPISNHLYFYWYRQILGQKVEFLVSFYNNEISEKSEIFDDQFSVERPDGSNFTLKIRSTKLEDSAMYFCASSGQKVSGETQYFGPGTRLLVL.

V gene TRBV11-2 combines with J gene TRBJ1-1; perhaps TRBD1 as D (5 bases). The CDR3 sequence is 14 residues long. V dropped 4 bases and J dropped 1 base, with 10 bases sitting between them. Germline values: CDR1 SGHAT, CDR2 FQNNGV. CDR3 bases: TGTGCCAGCAGCTGGAACCAGGGGAACACTGAAGCTTTCTTT. This codes for CASSWNQGNTEAFF.

The chain links TRBV7-9 to TRBJ2-5; TRBD2 agrees at 12 bases. The CDR3 spans 15 residues. V lost 5 bases and J lost 5; bases outside the gene matches: 6. Germline CDR1 is SEHNR and CDR2 is FQNEAQ (reference sequence). CDR3 in amino acids: CASSLLAGGSETQYF. For the CDR3, the DNA is TGTGCCAGCAGCCTACTAGCGGGGGGCAGTGAGACCCAGTACTTC.

The chain recombines TRBV28 with TRBJ1-4; D remains unclear. CDR1 and CDR2 (germline): MDHEN, SYDVKM. CDR3 size: 12 residues. V was pared by 5 bases and J by 8 bases, with 9 bases between. In DNA form, the CDR3 reads TGTGCCAGCAGTCCCCCCGTCGAAAAACTGTTTTTT. Protein: CASSPPVEKLFF.

The chain has TRBV30 and TRBJ1-2, with D possibly matching TRBD1 (6 bases). From germline, CDR1 is GTSNPN and CDR2 SVGIG (reference sequence). V was shortened by 3 bases and J by 7 bases, with 15 bases between the two germline ends. The CDR3 runs to 13 residues. The CDR3 protein is CAWRGPGATGYTF. As DNA, the CDR3 is TGTGCCTGGAGGGGCCCGGGGGCGACTGGCTACACCTTC.

The V gene is TRBV3-1 (or the pseudogene TRBV3-2), the J gene TRBJ2-3; D may be TRBD2 (5 bases). The ends were cut back, 0 bases at V and 1 base at J, with 11 bases in the middle. This CDR3 is 16 amino acids long. Germline CDR1 reads LGHDT; CDR2 reads YNNKEL (reference sequence). This CDR3 reads CASSQDASGGTDTQYF. The CDR3 region has the DNA TGTGCCAGCAGCCAAGATGCCAGCGGAGGCACAGATACGCAGTATTTT.

The rearrangement joins TRBV28 to TRBJ1-2; no reliable D call. V shed 5 bases and J shed 8 bases, with 15 bases lying between them. This CDR3 has 13 amino acids. In germline, CDR1 is MDHEN, CDR2 SYDVKM. CDR3 in amino acids: CASSPQEGGGYTF. For the CDR3, the DNA is TGTGCCAGCAGTCCTCAGGAAGGCGGAGGCTACACCTTC.

This rearrangement joins TRBV6-5 to TRBJ1-1; the match to TRBD1 covers 9 bases. This CDR3 region has 14 residues. Per the germline V gene, CDR1 is MNHEY and CDR2 is SVGAGI. The V segment lost 4 bases and the J segment 0 bases; nucleotides outside the gene matches: 0. The CDR3 sequence: CASSWTGVNTEAFF. The CDR3 nucleotides read TGTGCCAGCAGTTGGACAGGGGTGAACACTGAAGCTTTCTTT.

This rearrangement joins TRBV5-6 to TRBJ2-3, with 8 positions matching TRBD1. After removal of 3 bases from V and 5 bases from J, the junction contained 11 bases not matched to a gene. Germline values: CDR1 SGHDT, CDR2 YYEEEE. CDR3 length equals 16 residues. The CDR3 DNA reads as TGTGCCAGCAGCTCCGGACAGGGCGGCAGGGGAGATACGCAGTATTTT. Protein: CASSSGQGGRGDTQYF.

The chain combines TRBV6-6 with TRBJ1-2, with a possible D match to TRBD1 (6 bases). The germline CDR1 and CDR2 sequences are MNHNY and SVGAGI (reference sequence). The CDR3 runs to 13 residues. V dropped 4 bases and J dropped 2 bases, with 8 bases sitting between them. The CDR3 bases are TGTGCCAGCAGTTCCCAGGGGAACTATGGCTACACCTTC. Translated: CASSSQGNYGYTF.

As concerns this clone: One end of the junction is discordant with germline, which a read error may explain. This rearrangement joins TRBV25-1 to TRBJ1-1, with 10 bases that match TRBD1. Germline CDR1 and CDR2: MGHDK and SYGVNS. The CDR3 contains 12 residues. The CDR3: CASSGQGVGRVF. CDR3 nucleotide sequence: TGTGCCAGCTCCGGACAGGGGGTGGGCAGGGTCTTT.

Here the CDR3 reads CASSYRTEQLYEQYF. In DNA, the CDR3 is TGTGCCAGCAGTTACCGGACAGAGCAGCTCTACGAGCAGTACTTC. The chain is built from TRBV4-2 and TRBJ2-7; a possible D gene is TRBD1 (6 bases). From germline, CDR1 is LGHNA and CDR2 YNFKEQ. The CDR3 is made up of 15 amino acids. Trimming left V 6 bases short and J 3 bases short, with 18 bases between.

The CDR3 sequence: CASSPEVLGNQPQHF. CDR3 DNA: TGTGCCAGCTCACCGGAGGTTCTTGGTAATCAGCCCCAGCATTTT. The V gene is TRBV18, the J gene TRBJ1-5; D gene unclear. Germline CDR1 is KGHSH and CDR2 is LQKENI. This CDR3 has 15 amino acids. V was clipped by 3 bases and J by 4 bases, with 13 bases between them.

V usage is TRBV13 and J usage is TRBJ1-1; TRBD1 aligns across 7 bases. The CDR3 is 13 residues long. Per the germline V gene, CDR1 is PRHDT and CDR2 is FYEKMQ (reference sequence). Trimming at V came to 6 bases and at J to 7 bases, leaving 8 bases not matched to a gene. DNA of the CDR3: TGTGCCAGCAGATCAGACAGGGATGGTGAAGCTTTCTTT. It encodes CASRSDRDGEAFF.

The chain couples TRBV7-9 to TRBJ1-4, with D uncertain. Germline loops: CDR1 SEHNR, CDR2 FQNEAQ (reference sequence). Between the trimmed V and J ends, which lost 5 bases and 4 bases, there was a span of 11 bases. The CDR3 length is 14 residues. The CDR3 coding sequence is TGTGCCAGCAGCCGCAGTTTCCATAATGAAAAACTGTTTTTT. It yields the protein CASSRSFHNEKLFF.

V is TRBV14 and J is TRBJ2-7; D is unresolved. Trimming took off 2 bases at V and 6 bases at J, with 14 bases between the two ends. CDR1 is SGHDN and CDR2 is FVKESK in the germline V gene. The CDR3 has 14 amino acids. The CDR3 region is CASSQLGRFREQYF. The CDR3 DNA sequence: TGTGCCAGCAGCCAATTGGGTAGGTTCCGCGAGCAGTACTTC.

J is TRBJ1-1 and V is TRBV25-1; D may be TRBD1 (5 bases). V lost 4 bases, J lost 3 bases, and 12 bases lay in between. The CDR3 loop spans 14 amino acids. Per the germline V gene, CDR1 is MGHDK and CDR2 is SYGVNS. The CDR3 DNA reads as TGTGCCAGCAGTGGCGTGGGGGGGGACACTGAAGCTTTCTTT. Protein: CASSGVGGDTEAFF.

The chain carries TRBV27 and TRBJ1-5; D ambiguous. The CDR3 spans 12 residues. V gave up 2 bases and J gave up 6 bases, with 5 bases separating them. CDR1 is MNHEY and CDR2 is SMNVEV in the germline V gene (reference sequence). The CDR3 coding sequence is TGTGCCAGCAGTTTAGCGGGTCAGCCCCAGCATTTT. It encodes CASSLAGQPQHF.

This chain links TRBV30 with TRBJ2-7; 7 bases align to TRBD2. The CDR3 totals 16 residues. V lost 3 bases to trimming and J lost 0 bases; unmatched junction nucleotides: 11. CDR1 and CDR2 from the germline V gene are GTSNPN and SVGIG (reference sequence). This chain's CDR3 is CAWSHLRTGGSYEQYF. CDR3 DNA sequence: TGTGCCTGGAGCCACTTACGAACGGGGGGCTCCTACGAGCAGTACTTC.

The rearrangement joins TRBV6-5 to TRBJ2-7; TRBD1 matches 7 bases. Germline assignment: CDR1 MNHEY and CDR2 SVGAGI. V lost 2 bases to trimming and J lost 5 bases; unmatched junction nucleotides: 6. This CDR3 spans 14 amino acids. The CDR3 nucleotides read TGTGCCAGCAGTTACCTAGGGGGCTTCGACGAGCAGTACTTC. This codes for CASSYLGGFDEQYF.

Comment on this clone: At one boundary the junction diverges from the germline segment, which might be a read error. The J gene is TRBJ2-7, the V gene TRBV28; TRBD1 might be the D (5 bases). The germline V gene has CDR1 MDHEN and CDR2 SYDVKM. The length of the CDR3 is 10 residues. The CDR3 here is CASSSRVVNF. The CDR3 DNA reads TGTGCCAGCAGTAGCAGGGTGGTGAACTTC.

As for this clone: A read error may produce the germline difference seen at one junction end. The chain carries TRBV12-3 or TRBV12-4 and TRBJ1-2, with 8 bases identical to TRBD1. The CDR3 contains 12 residues. The CDR3 here is CASTDGQGHDLF. The CDR3 coding sequence is TGTGCCAGCACCGATGGACAGGGCCACGACCTCTTC.

Details on this clone: The germline gene is not matched at one end of the junction; a read error may be the cause. V gene TRBV28 combines with J gene TRBJ2-1; 10 nucleotides line up with TRBD2. In germline, CDR1 is MDHEN, CDR2 SYDVKM. The CDR3 has 16 residues. The CDR3 spells CASTLRVAGGYNEQFF. The CDR3 DNA reads as TGTGCCAGCACTTTAAGGGTAGCGGGGGGATACAATGAGCAGTTCTTC.

This clone was seen a single time. The chain combines TRBV2 with TRBJ1-5; weak D call: TRBD1 (6 bases). CDR3 length equals 14 residues. Trimming took off 8 bases at V and 3 bases at J, with 14 bases between the two ends. The germline V gene encodes CDR1 SNHLY and CDR2 FYNNEI. In nucleotides, the CDR3 is TGTGCCAGCGGAATAGGACAGAACAATCAGCCCCAGCATTTT. It translates to CASGIGQNNQPQHF.

The chain combines TRBV28 with TRBJ1-1, with D uncertain. The V end was cut by 6 bases, the J end by 1 base, with 6 bases between. CDR1 and CDR2 from the germline V gene are MDHEN and SYDVKM. This CDR3 region has 12 residues. This chain's CDR3 is CASRSGNTEAFF. The CDR3 DNA is TGTGCCAGCAGGTCGGGGAACACTGAAGCTTTCTTT.

The chain recombines TRBV28 with TRBJ2-3; D unresolved. Germline V gene lookup returns CDR1 MDHEN and CDR2 SYDVKM. Trimming left V 6 bases short and J 3 bases short, with 13 bases between. CDR3 length equals 14 residues. The CDR3 spells CASSFGALTDTQYF. The CDR3 DNA follows: TGTGCCAGCAGCTTCGGTGCCCTAACAGATACGCAGTATTTT.

The J gene is TRBJ1-5, the V gene TRBV5-5, with no clear D. V gave up 5 bases and J gave up 6 bases, with 15 bases separating them. The CDR3 runs 14 residues. Looked up from germline, CDR1 is SGHKS and CDR2 is YYEKEE (reference sequence). The chain's CDR3 is CASRAGREGQPQHF. The CDR3 DNA reads TGTGCCAGCAGGGCCGGGAGAGAGGGTCAGCCCCAGCATTTT.